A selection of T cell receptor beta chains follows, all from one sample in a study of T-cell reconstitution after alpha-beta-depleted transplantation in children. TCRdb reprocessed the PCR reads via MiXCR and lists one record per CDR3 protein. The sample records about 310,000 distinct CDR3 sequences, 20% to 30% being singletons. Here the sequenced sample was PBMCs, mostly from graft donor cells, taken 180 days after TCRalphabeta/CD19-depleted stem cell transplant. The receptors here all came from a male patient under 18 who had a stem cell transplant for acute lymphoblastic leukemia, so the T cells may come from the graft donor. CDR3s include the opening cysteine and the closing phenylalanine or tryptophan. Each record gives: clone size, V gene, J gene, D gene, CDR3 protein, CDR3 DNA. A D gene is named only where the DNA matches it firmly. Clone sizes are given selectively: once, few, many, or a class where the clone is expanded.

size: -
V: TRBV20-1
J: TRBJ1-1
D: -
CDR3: CSARILGGSGAFF
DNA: TGCAGTGCTAGGATCTTGGGTGGGTCTGGAGCTTTCTTT

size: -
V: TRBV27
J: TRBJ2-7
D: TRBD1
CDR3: CASSLRDRAAYEQYF
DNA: TGTGCCAGCAGCCTCCGGGACAGGGCAGCCTACGAGCAGTACTTC

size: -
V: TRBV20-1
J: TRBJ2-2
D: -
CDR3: CSARGEGPGELFF
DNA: TGCAGTGCTAGAGGCGAGGGGCCCGGGGAGCTGTTTTTT

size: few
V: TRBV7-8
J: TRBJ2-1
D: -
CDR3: CASSLVPFTRYNEQFF
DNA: TGTGCCAGCAGCTTAGTCCCCTTTACACGCTACAATGAGCAGTTCTTC

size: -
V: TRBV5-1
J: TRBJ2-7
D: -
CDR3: CASGSGYSYEQYF
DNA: TGCGCCAGCGGGTCAGGGTACTCCTACGAGCAGTACTTC

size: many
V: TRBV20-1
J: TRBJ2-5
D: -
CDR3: CSAGPRGLATQYF
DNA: TGCAGTGCTGGCCCCAGGGGTCTCGCGACCCAGTACTTC

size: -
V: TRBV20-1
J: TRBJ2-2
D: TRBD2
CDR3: CSARDLGRAETGELFF
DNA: TGCAGTGCTAGAGATCTCGGGAGGGCCGAAACCGGGGAGCTGTTTTTT

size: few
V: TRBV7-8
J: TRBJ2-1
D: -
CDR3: CASSLGVGKVVYNEQFF
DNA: TGTGCCAGCAGCTTGGGTGTCGGGAAGGTTGTCTACAATGAGCAGTTCTTC

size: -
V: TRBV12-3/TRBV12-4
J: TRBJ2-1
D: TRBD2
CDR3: CASRGLADNEQFF
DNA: TGTGCCAGCAGGGGACTAGCGGACAATGAGCAGTTCTTC

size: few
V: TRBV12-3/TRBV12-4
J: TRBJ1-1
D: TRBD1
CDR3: CASSYRGNTEAFF
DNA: TGTGCCAGCAGTTACAGGGGGAACACTGAAGCTTTCTTT

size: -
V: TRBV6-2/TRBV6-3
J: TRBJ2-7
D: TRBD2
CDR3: CASSYFTSGRTYEQYF
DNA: TGTGCCAGCAGTTACTTCACTAGCGGGAGGACCTACGAGCAGTACTTC

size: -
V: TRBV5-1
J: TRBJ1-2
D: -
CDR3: CASSLGGTYTNYGYTF
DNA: TGCGCCAGCAGCTTGGGGGGCACCTATACCAACTATGGCTACACCTTC